These 25 T cell receptor beta chains share one sample of origin, sequenced in a study of cytomegalovirus exposure and HLA in healthy donors. The PCR contained 60 Vbeta and 13 Jbeta primers. The repertoire was sequenced with immunoSEQ multiplex PCR; TCRdb's copy has only in-frame clones and lacks some. The sample records more than 95,000 clones, 81% being singletons. The sample was PBMCs. These receptors came from a young man in good health and CMV-seronegative.

V gene TRBV15 combines with J gene TRBJ2-3; tentative D call: TRBD2 (6 bases). This CDR3 comprises 15 residues. Deletions cut 0 bases from V and 5 bases from J, with 12 bases between. CDR1 LNHNV and CDR2 YYDKDF come from the germline V gene (reference sequence). The CDR3 DNA reads as TGTGCCACCAGCAGAGAGGGGGGTTTAATAGATACGCAGTATTTT. Translation gives CATSREGGLIDTQYF.

This clone was counted once. This rearrangement joins TRBV19 to TRBJ1-1; TRBD1 matches 7 bases. Germline CDR1 is LNHDA and CDR2 is SQIVND (reference sequence). The CDR3 length is 13 residues. V lost 4 bases to trimming and J lost 4 bases; unmatched junction nucleotides: 3. The DNA of the CDR3 is TGTGCCAGTAGTACCCAGGGGGGCACTGAAGCTTTCTTT. This sequence encodes CASSTQGGTEAFF.

CDR3 DNA: TGTGCCAGCAGTTATGACAGGGAGACTGAAGCTTTCTTT. This encodes CASSYDRETEAFF. The chain couples TRBV5-4 to TRBJ1-1; the match to TRBD1 covers 7 bases. The germline V gene has CDR1 SGHNT and CDR2 YYREEE (reference sequence). V lost 5 bases and J lost 5; bases outside the gene matches: 6. The CDR3 contains 13 residues.

V gene TRBV7-2 combines with J gene TRBJ1-1; perhaps TRBD1 as D (5 bases). Germline values: CDR1 SGHTA, CDR2 FQGNSA. Between the trimmed V and J ends, which lost 0 bases and 0 bases, there was a span of 8 bases. This CDR3 is built from 15 residues. Here the CDR3 DNA reads TGTGCCAGCAGCTTAGCCGGGGGAGTGAACACTGAAGCTTTCTTT. It translates to CASSLAGGVNTEAFF.

V gene TRBV4-3 combines with J gene TRBJ2-3, with a tentative D call TRBD2 (6 bases). CDR3 length: 16 amino acids. V was cut by 1 base and J by 6 bases, with 17 bases left in between. Germline CDR1 LGHNA, CDR2 YSLEER. The CDR3 nucleotides read TGCGCCAGCAGCCAAGGGGACTCACCTAATGAGGATACGCAGTATTTT. Translating gives CASSQGDSPNEDTQYF.

V gene TRBV7-9 combines with J gene TRBJ2-3; tentative D call: TRBD2 (5 bases). The CDR3 extends over 14 amino acids. CDR1 SEHNR and CDR2 FQNEAQ come from the germline V gene (reference sequence). The V gene lost 1 base and the J gene lost 6 bases, with 11 bases spanning the gap. The CDR3 DNA is TGTGCCAGCAGCTTAGTTGTGGAGGCGGATACGCAGTATTTT. Translation: CASSLVVEADTQYF.

This clone appeared once. V gene TRBV27 combines with J gene TRBJ2-3, with 7 bases identical to TRBD1. Germline CDR1 reads MNHEY; CDR2 reads SMNVEV (reference sequence). The CDR3 is made up of 15 amino acids. V trimming: 6 bases; J trimming: 1 base; junction bases outside the gene matches: 7. The CDR3 sequence: CASRQFQGGTDTQYF. In DNA, the CDR3 is TGTGCCAGCAGGCAGTTTCAGGGGGGCACAGATACGCAGTATTTT.

The chain employs TRBV19 and TRBJ2-7; D is ambiguous. V dropped 5 bases and J dropped 4 bases, with 12 bases sitting between them. Looked up from germline, CDR1 is LNHDA and CDR2 is SQIVND (reference sequence). The CDR3 runs to 13 residues. The CDR3 sequence: CASSSRERYEQYF. The CDR3 DNA follows: TGTGCCAGTAGTTCACGAGAAAGATACGAGCAGTACTTC.

Concerning this clone: A read error may produce the germline difference seen at one junction end. V is TRBV7-8 and J is TRBJ2-7; a possible D gene is TRBD1 (6 bases). The CDR3 is made up of 14 amino acids. The V gene's germline CDR1 is SGHVS and CDR2 FQNEAQ. The CDR3 region is CAGSSPRGSYEQYF. The CDR3 nucleotides read TGTGCCGGCAGCTCGCCCAGGGGCTCCTACGAGCAGTACTTC.

This clone has just a few counts. The V call is TRBV4-3, the J call TRBJ2-2; TRBD2 matches 8 bases. Germline values: CDR1 LGHNA, CDR2 YSLEER. V shed 0 bases and J 1 base; nucleotides not matched to a gene: 10. This CDR3 contains 19 residues. The CDR3 spells CASSQDPGTLAGNTGELFF. CDR3 nucleotides: TGCGCCAGCAGCCAAGACCCTGGGACCCTAGCGGGGAACACCGGGGAGCTGTTTTTT.

The chain recombines TRBV7-9 with TRBJ2-2; maybe TRBD2 (8 bases). Trimming stripped 9 bases from V and 5 bases from J, with 22 bases between. The CDR3 sequence is 16 residues long. Looked up from germline, CDR1 is SEHNR and CDR2 is FQNEAQ (reference sequence). The CDR3 sequence is CASSPGGGARTGELFF. CDR3 nucleotides: TGTGCCAGTAGCCCGGGAGGGGGCGCAAGGACCGGGGAGCTGTTTTTT.

The V call is TRBV13, the J call TRBJ2-2; possibly TRBD2 for D (6 bases). Germline V lookup: CDR1 PRHDT, CDR2 FYEKMQ (reference sequence). The length of the CDR3 is 15 residues. The V end lost 1 base, the J end lost 1 base, and 7 bases lay between the germline ends. This CDR3 reads CASSLVEGNTGELFF. In DNA, the CDR3 is TGTGCCAGCAGCTTAGTGGAGGGGAACACCGGGGAGCTGTTTTTT.

This clone was observed a single time. V gene TRBV9 combines with J gene TRBJ2-1, with TRBD1 matching over 8 bases. CDR1 is SGDLS and CDR2 is YYNGEE in the germline V gene. The CDR3 runs 14 residues. Trimming removed 0 bases from V and 7 bases from J; junction bases left unmatched: 3. The CDR3 sequence: CASSVGRGRNEQFF. The CDR3 DNA follows: TGTGCCAGCAGCGTAGGCAGGGGGCGGAATGAGCAGTTCTTC.

CDR3 sequence: CASSLGPGLPKDAGNTIYF. Here the CDR3 DNA reads TGTGCCAGCAGCTTAGGGCCGGGACTGCCAAAAGACGCTGGAAACACCATATATTTT. The chain couples TRBV11-2 to TRBJ1-3; possible D gene TRBD1, 5 bases. The germline V and J ends were trimmed by 1 base and 2 bases, with 21 bases remaining between them. The CDR3 has 19 residues. The germline CDR1 and CDR2 sequences are SGHAT and FQNNGV.

The chain recombines TRBV11-2 with TRBJ1-1; perhaps TRBD1 as D (6 bases). Trimming took 7 bases from V and 1 from J, leaving 16 bases between them. The CDR3 is 15 residues long. Germline values: CDR1 SGHAT, CDR2 FQNNGV. The DNA for the CDR3 is TGTGCCAGCAAGAGAATAAGGGGGGGGAACACTGAAGCTTTCTTT. Translated, it gives CASKRIRGGNTEAFF.

The CDR3 DNA sequence: TGTGCCAGCAGCTTACGGTTCAGCGGGGAAACGGCGGCCAAAAACATTCAGTACTTC. Amino acid sequence: CASSLRFSGETAAKNIQYF. This chain joins TRBV13 and TRBJ2-4; TRBD2 aligns across 7 bases. The length of the CDR3 is 19 residues. The V and J ends lost 2 bases and 1 base, in that order; junction bases with no gene match: 14. Germline loops: CDR1 PRHDT, CDR2 FYEKMQ (reference sequence).

The chain employs TRBV6-5 and TRBJ2-3, with TRBD2 matching 8 bases. The germline V gene encodes CDR1 MNHEY and CDR2 SVGAGI. V lost 0 bases, J lost 10 bases, and 3 bases stayed unmatched. The CDR3 spans 13 residues. The chain's CDR3 is CASSYSRAGAQYF. In DNA, the CDR3 is TGTGCCAGCAGTTACTCGAGAGCGGGGGCGCAGTATTTT.

The chain carries TRBV13 and TRBJ1-2; D perhaps matches TRBD1 (6 bases). This CDR3 spans 13 amino acids. The germline CDR1 and CDR2 sequences are PRHDT and FYEKMQ (reference sequence). The V and J ends lost 1 base and 4 bases respectively, with 7 bases between them. For the CDR3, the DNA is TGTGCCAGCAGCTTAGCGACAGGCTATGGCTACACCTTC. Protein sequence: CASSLATGYGYTF.

The rearrangement links TRBV29-1 to TRBJ1-1; 8 bases map to TRBD1. Trimming removed 1 base from V and 3 bases from J; junction bases left unmatched: 4. The length of the CDR3 is 14 residues. Germline lookup yields CDR1 SQVTM and CDR2 ANQGSEA. For the CDR3, the DNA is TGCAGCGTTGAAGGCGGACAGGGATACACTGAAGCTTTCTTT. This sequence encodes CSVEGGQGYTEAFF.

This sequence joins TRBV7-9 and TRBJ1-1, with TRBD1 as a possible D gene (6 bases). Germline V gene data show CDR1 as SEHNR and CDR2 as FQNEAQ (reference sequence). This CDR3 contains 12 residues. Trimming stripped 3 bases from V and 6 bases from J, with 8 bases between. CDR3 in amino acids: CASSFGQSEAFF. In DNA form, the CDR3 reads TGTGCCAGCAGCTTCGGACAGTCTGAAGCTTTCTTT.

The chain carries TRBV6-1 and TRBJ1-2, with D hard to call. The CDR3 length is 14 residues. Germline assignment: CDR1 MNHNS and CDR2 SASEGT. The V gene lost 1 base and the J gene lost 8 bases, with 14 bases spanning the gap. CDR3 sequence: CASSEVPAERGYTF. CDR3 DNA: TGTGCCAGCAGTGAAGTACCAGCGGAAAGGGGCTACACCTTC.

The chain has TRBV18 and TRBJ2-5; TRBD2 agrees at 15 bases. The DNA end is a closer match to TRBJ2-7, so the J assignment may be wrong. The CDR3 is 18 amino acids. Germline CDR1 reads KGHSH; CDR2 reads LQKENI. The CDR3 reads CASSPLPGLAGGPGEQYF. The CDR3 nucleotides are TGTGCCAGCTCACCTCTCCCCGGACTAGCGGGGGGGCCGGGCGAGCAGTACTTC.

The V call is TRBV2, the J call TRBJ1-3, with D possibly being TRBD1 (5 bases). From germline, CDR1 is SNHLY and CDR2 FYNNEI. The CDR3 length is 15 residues. The V end lost 8 bases, the J end lost 0 bases, and 14 bases lay between the germline ends. The CDR3 DNA is TGTGCCAGCCGGGCCAGGGACTACTCTGGAAACACCATATATTTT. It yields the protein CASRARDYSGNTIYF.

This clone was seen a few times. The V and J genes are TRBV5-5 and TRBJ1-5, with TRBD1 identical over 7 bases. The CDR3 is 15 residues long. In germline, CDR1 is SGHKS, CDR2 YYEKEE (reference sequence). Trimming cost V 0 bases and J 3 bases; bases outside gene matches: 3. This chain's CDR3 is CASSLGGQLNQPQHF. The CDR3 nucleotides are TGTGCCAGCAGCTTGGGGGGACAGCTCAATCAGCCCCAGCATTTT.

The V call is TRBV5-1, the J call TRBJ1-6; 9 bases align to TRBD1. Germline-derived CDR1 and CDR2 are SGHRS and YFSETQ. V shed 2 bases, J shed 11 bases, and the junction held 14 bases outside the gene matches. This CDR3 contains 17 residues. The CDR3 sequence: CASSLWRQGDTVPPLHF. CDR3 coding DNA: TGCGCCAGCAGCTTATGGAGACAGGGGGATACGGTGCCACCCCTCCACTTT.